These T cell receptor beta chains were read from a single sample in a study of cytomegalovirus exposure and HLA in healthy donors. TCRdb's table, derived via immunoSEQ multiplex PCR, lists solely in-frame clones and lacks some. The table shows some 160,000 clones, with around three quarters occurring only once. Sequenced material: PBMCs. These receptors came from a man aged 45-65 years in good health and CMV-seropositive. Each CDR3 is given with its conserved first and last residue. D genes are given only for firm matches.

d_call | v_call | cdr3_aa
- | TRBV5-1 | CASSSAPGKEKLFF
- | TRBV14 | CASSPGQLLSTEAFF
TRBD1 | TRBV9 | CASSVGPGQDSEQYF
TRBD2 | TRBV6-1 | CASSEGVAGRYEQYF
- | TRBV2 | CASTRRGSMNTEAFF
TRBD1 | TRBV7-2 | CASSPHTGGEEQYF
- | TRBV27 | CATFTGPFNEKLFF
- | TRBV11-3 | CASSLDLFKTQYF
- | TRBV5-1 | CASSLVPGDSYEQYF
TRBD1 | TRBV27 | CASSLVRDRGLPLAKNIQYF
- | TRBV5-5 | CASSSGVVGATYEQYF
TRBD1 | TRBV9 | CASSQGANTEAFF
- | TRBV10-3 | CAISESKSGEQYF
TRBD1 | TRBV5-4 | CASSLGQGAGSNSPLHF
- | TRBV6-6 | CASSAGQNSGNTIYF
TRBD2 | TRBV5-6 | CASSLVAGGTDTQYF
- | TRBV5-1 | CASSLADRRNTIYF
TRBD2 | TRBV11-2 | CASSLDLGGGLAKNIQYF
TRBD2 | TRBV7-2 | CASSIVAGGWETQYF
- | TRBV7-6 | CASSTPGPTGLNTEAFF
- | TRBV28 | CASSWGGTTNEKLFF
TRBD1 | TRBV9 | CASSPMTGGFSPLHF
TRBD1 | TRBV18 | CASQKGQGDTEAFF
TRBD1 | TRBV2 | CASSDRVGNQPQHF
TRBD1 | TRBV28 | CASSPAAGGYQPQHF
TRBD1 | TRBV7-9 | CASSSTGTGALSEQFF
TRBD1 | TRBV19 | CASSIARGLHGYTF
- | TRBV7-9 | CASSLQGDYGYTF
- | TRBV5-1 | CASSLDRATYEQYF
- | TRBV4-3 | CASSQDQRGIDTQYF
- | TRBV29-1 | CSVGQQEKRSYEQYF
- | TRBV7-6 | CASSLLGDSNTEAFF
- | TRBV18 | CASSPDRQTVAFF
TRBD1 | TRBV5-4 | CASSSTAGTAYGYTF
- | TRBV5-1 | CASSLDFRENTEAFF
- | TRBV5-1 | CASSSGTTYNEQFF
- | TRBV7-9 | CASSPGRGSGNTIYF
- | TRBV5-6 | CASSELRGANQETQYF
- | TRBV9 | CASSVPGHQEKLFF
TRBD2 | TRBV7-3 | CASSPGLAGSEQFF
TRBD2 | TRBV7-2 | CASSLNGGGARETQYF
- | TRBV9 | CASSPRIAWQETQYF
- | TRBV7-2 | CASSLGAGNYGYTF
- | TRBV7-9 | CASSFTGAALYGYTF
TRBD1 | TRBV6-6 | CASSAGQGGTEAFF
TRBD1 | TRBV7-9 | CASSGTRTGSYEQYF
TRBD1 | TRBV14 | CASSLLPGQGPDTQYF
TRBD1 | TRBV5-1 | CASSLEGTGRDSGANVLTF